This TCR beta chain was recorded in a study of CD8 T cells in ankylosing spondylitis. The sample holds many counts of this clonotype. TCRdb used MiXCR to reprocess the 5' RACE reads, holding one entry per CDR3 protein. The table records over 95,000 distinct CDR3 sequences, about 8.6% of them present only once. V was clipped by 6 bases and J by 0 bases, with 14 bases between them. This CDR3 is built from 16 residues. CDR1 is MNHEY, CDR2 SMNVEV, per germline (reference sequence). Source material: blood, either unsorted or a sorted T cell fraction (not recorded which). The sequence was obtained from a male donor with ankylosing spondylitis or in good health (not recorded which). The rearrangement uses TRBV27 and TRBJ2-2; D is perhaps TRBD1 (6 bases). DNA for the CDR3: TGTGCCAGCAGCCGCGACAGGCCTCCGAACACCGGGGAGCTGTTTTTT. This sequence encodes CASSRDRPPNTGELFF.